The 5 T cell receptor beta chains reported below all come from one sample, sequenced in a study of CD8 T cells in Susac syndrome. After extraction with the RNeasy kit, roughly 0.45 to 1 ug of the RNA was reverse transcribed using random hexamers. One entry per CDR3 protein results from TCRdb running MiXCR on the immunoSEQ multiplex PCR reads. Seen here are some 200,000 distinct CDR3 sequences, around 90% observed once, and the top ten hold 0.087%. Specimen: CD4+ T cells from PBMCs. These receptors originate from a human donor with Susac syndrome.

This clonotype appeared once. The V gene is TRBV7-8, the J gene TRBJ1-5; D gene ambiguous. Trimming stripped 2 bases from V and 2 bases from J, with 10 bases between. Germline assignment: CDR1 SGHVS and CDR2 FQNEAQ. This CDR3 has 15 residues. The CDR3 loop reads CASSLLFGGNQPQHF. The DNA for the CDR3 is TGTGCCAGCAGCTTACTGTTTGGCGGCAATCAGCCCCAGCATTTT.

CDR3: CATSRRRGASGPTSTDTQYF. CDR3 DNA sequence: TGTGCCACCAGCAGACGGAGGGGGGCTAGCGGACCGACTAGCACAGATACGCAGTATTTT. This chain uses TRBV15 with TRBJ2-3; D possibly corresponds to TRBD2 (7 bases). CDR3 length equals 20 residues. The V gene lost 2 bases and the J gene lost 0 bases, with 24 bases spanning the gap. CDR1 is LNHNV and CDR2 is YYDKDF in the germline V gene (reference sequence).

The V gene is TRBV2, the J gene TRBJ1-1, with D uncertain. The V gene's germline CDR1 is SNHLY and CDR2 FYNNEI. V was clipped by 10 bases and J by 4 bases, with 22 bases between them. The CDR3 has 15 residues. This chain's CDR3 is CANCIDGLAGTEAFF. The CDR3 DNA sequence: TGTGCCAACTGCATTGATGGCCTCGCCGGCACTGAAGCTTTCTTT.

The count of this clonotype is one. At one end, the junction sequence differs from germline, possibly due to a read error. This rearrangement joins TRBV7-7 to TRBJ2-1, with D hard to call. The CDR3 has 14 amino acids. Germline V lookup: CDR1 SSHAT, CDR2 FNYEAQ (reference sequence). The CDR3 nucleotides read TGTGCTAGCAGCTTAAATCCGGGCAACAATGAGCAGTTCTTC. It yields the protein CASSLNPGNNEQFF.

This clonotype was detected once. The CDR3 region is CASSYGLAGNQETQYF. The CDR3 DNA reads TGCGCCAGCAGCTATGGACTAGCGGGAAACCAAGAGACCCAGTACTTC. J is TRBJ2-5 and V is TRBV5-1, with 12 nucleotides matching TRBD2. J was trimmed by 0 bases and V by 3 bases; bases with no gene match: 3. CDR3 length: 16 residues. Germline CDR1 is SGHRS and CDR2 is YFSETQ.